The TCR beta chain under discussion was sequenced for a study of T cells in Graves' hyperthyroidism and ophthalmopathy. Each diagnosis was grounded in clinical symptoms, serum thyroxine and TRAb, thyroid ultrasound, and orbital computed tomography. Regarding the study as a whole: Model predictions of ophthalmopathy came a median roughly 6.7 months before onset.

Amplification of TCR beta CDR3 regions used RNA as the template. Carried out on the TCR CDR3, a first-round RT-PCR used the HTBI primer set. TCRdb re-analysed the multiplex PCR reads in MiXCR, keeping a single row per CDR3 protein. The table records about 200,000 distinct CDR3 sequences, about a sixth of them present only once. The CDR3 has 16 amino acids. Looked up from germline, CDR1 is MNHEY and CDR2 is SMNVEV (reference sequence). Trimming cost V 4 bases and J 2 bases; bases outside gene matches: 10. In this sample, this clonotype turned up many times. The antigen is undetermined. This sequence was found in a woman aged 45-65 years with Graves' hyperthyroidism. The V and J genes are TRBV27 and TRBJ2-7; TRBD1 agrees at 8 bases. The specimen sequenced was blood. CDR3 DNA sequence: TGTGCCAGCAGTTCTAAACAGGGGGTCGGGACCTACGAGCAGTACTTC. It is translated as CASSSKQGVGTYEQYF.